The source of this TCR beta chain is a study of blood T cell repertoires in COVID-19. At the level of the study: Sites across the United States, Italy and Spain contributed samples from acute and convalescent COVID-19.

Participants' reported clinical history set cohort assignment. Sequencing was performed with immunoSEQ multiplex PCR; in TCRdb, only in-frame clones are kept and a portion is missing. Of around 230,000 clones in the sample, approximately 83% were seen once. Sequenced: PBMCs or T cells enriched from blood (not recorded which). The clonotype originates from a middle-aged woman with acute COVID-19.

The chain's CDR3 is CASSLPSGGLMMPQHF. In DNA form, the CDR3 reads TGTGCCAGCAGCTTGCCCTCAGGGGGGCTCATGATGCCCCAGCATTTT. The chain has TRBV5-8 and TRBJ1-5; 7 nucleotides agree with TRBD1. CDR3 length equals 16 residues. The germline CDR1 and CDR2 sequences are SGHTS and YDEGEE. The J segment lost 9 bases and the V segment lost 1 base, leaving 13 bases of the junction unmatched.